This record concerns one TCR beta chain sequence. The V segment lost 4 bases and the J segment 5 bases; nucleotides outside the gene matches: 8. In germline, CDR1 is SGHRS, CDR2 YFSETQ. The CDR3 consists of 15 residues. These data come from a study of identical twins. TCRdb re-analysed the 5' RACE reads in MiXCR, keeping a single row per CDR3 protein. The sample contains 240,000 or so distinct CDR3 sequences, 10% to 13% of which appear only once. The source material was memory T cells sorted from blood. The chain couples TRBV5-1 to TRBJ2-7, with 11 bases fitting TRBD1. The origin of this receptor is a man aged 45-65 years in good health. CDR3 loop: CASSLVGTGGDEQYF. In DNA, the CDR3 is TGCGCCAGCAGCCTAGTCGGGACAGGGGGGGACGAGCAGTACTTC.